The sequence of this T cell receptor (beta chain) was determined in a study of T cell responses to AZD1222 COVID-19 vaccine. The ends were cut back, 1 base at V and 1 base at J, with 10 bases in the middle. Germline CDR1 MNHEY, CDR2 SMNVEV (reference sequence). This CDR3 has 15 residues. Using immunoSEQ multiplex PCR, the repertoire was profiled, and TCRdb retains in-frame clones only, with some absent. The profile shows about 140,000 clones, around 90% of them singletons. Broader study findings: Rises in breadth and depth of Spike-specific TCRs came after two AZD1222 doses. Along spike, vaccine-associated CD4 TCRs were found throughout, with dominance at 160-218 and 743-854. White British donors predominated, females outnumbered males, and clonal diversity was possibly underestimated. Unmutated variant regions are reportedly targeted by nearly half of spike-specific TCRs.

This clone appeared a single time. The target antigen is unknown. This receptor was identified in an adult who received the MenACWY meningococcal vaccine as a control. Source: peripheral blood, taken 28 days after the second dose of the MenACWY control vaccine. The rearrangement joins TRBV27 to TRBJ1-1; weak D call: TRBD1 (5 bases). The CDR3 DNA is TGTGCCAGCAGTTTATATTCCGGGGCGAACACTGAAGCTTTCTTT. This translates into CASSLYSGANTEAFF.